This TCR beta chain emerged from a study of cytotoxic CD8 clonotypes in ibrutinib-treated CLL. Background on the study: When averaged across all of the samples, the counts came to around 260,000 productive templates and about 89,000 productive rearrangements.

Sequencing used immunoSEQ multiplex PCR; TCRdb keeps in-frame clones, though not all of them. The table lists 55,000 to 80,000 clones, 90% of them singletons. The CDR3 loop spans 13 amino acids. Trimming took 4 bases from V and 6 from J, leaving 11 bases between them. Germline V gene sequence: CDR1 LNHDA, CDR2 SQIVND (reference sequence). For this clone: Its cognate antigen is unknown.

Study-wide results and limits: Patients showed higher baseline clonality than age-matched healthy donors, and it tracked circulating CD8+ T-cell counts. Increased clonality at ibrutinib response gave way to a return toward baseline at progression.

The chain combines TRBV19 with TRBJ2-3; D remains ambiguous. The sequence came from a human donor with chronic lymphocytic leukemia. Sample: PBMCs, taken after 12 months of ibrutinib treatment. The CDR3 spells CASSSPLGDTQYF. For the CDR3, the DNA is TGTGCCAGTAGTAGCCCGCTTGGGGATACGCAGTATTTT.